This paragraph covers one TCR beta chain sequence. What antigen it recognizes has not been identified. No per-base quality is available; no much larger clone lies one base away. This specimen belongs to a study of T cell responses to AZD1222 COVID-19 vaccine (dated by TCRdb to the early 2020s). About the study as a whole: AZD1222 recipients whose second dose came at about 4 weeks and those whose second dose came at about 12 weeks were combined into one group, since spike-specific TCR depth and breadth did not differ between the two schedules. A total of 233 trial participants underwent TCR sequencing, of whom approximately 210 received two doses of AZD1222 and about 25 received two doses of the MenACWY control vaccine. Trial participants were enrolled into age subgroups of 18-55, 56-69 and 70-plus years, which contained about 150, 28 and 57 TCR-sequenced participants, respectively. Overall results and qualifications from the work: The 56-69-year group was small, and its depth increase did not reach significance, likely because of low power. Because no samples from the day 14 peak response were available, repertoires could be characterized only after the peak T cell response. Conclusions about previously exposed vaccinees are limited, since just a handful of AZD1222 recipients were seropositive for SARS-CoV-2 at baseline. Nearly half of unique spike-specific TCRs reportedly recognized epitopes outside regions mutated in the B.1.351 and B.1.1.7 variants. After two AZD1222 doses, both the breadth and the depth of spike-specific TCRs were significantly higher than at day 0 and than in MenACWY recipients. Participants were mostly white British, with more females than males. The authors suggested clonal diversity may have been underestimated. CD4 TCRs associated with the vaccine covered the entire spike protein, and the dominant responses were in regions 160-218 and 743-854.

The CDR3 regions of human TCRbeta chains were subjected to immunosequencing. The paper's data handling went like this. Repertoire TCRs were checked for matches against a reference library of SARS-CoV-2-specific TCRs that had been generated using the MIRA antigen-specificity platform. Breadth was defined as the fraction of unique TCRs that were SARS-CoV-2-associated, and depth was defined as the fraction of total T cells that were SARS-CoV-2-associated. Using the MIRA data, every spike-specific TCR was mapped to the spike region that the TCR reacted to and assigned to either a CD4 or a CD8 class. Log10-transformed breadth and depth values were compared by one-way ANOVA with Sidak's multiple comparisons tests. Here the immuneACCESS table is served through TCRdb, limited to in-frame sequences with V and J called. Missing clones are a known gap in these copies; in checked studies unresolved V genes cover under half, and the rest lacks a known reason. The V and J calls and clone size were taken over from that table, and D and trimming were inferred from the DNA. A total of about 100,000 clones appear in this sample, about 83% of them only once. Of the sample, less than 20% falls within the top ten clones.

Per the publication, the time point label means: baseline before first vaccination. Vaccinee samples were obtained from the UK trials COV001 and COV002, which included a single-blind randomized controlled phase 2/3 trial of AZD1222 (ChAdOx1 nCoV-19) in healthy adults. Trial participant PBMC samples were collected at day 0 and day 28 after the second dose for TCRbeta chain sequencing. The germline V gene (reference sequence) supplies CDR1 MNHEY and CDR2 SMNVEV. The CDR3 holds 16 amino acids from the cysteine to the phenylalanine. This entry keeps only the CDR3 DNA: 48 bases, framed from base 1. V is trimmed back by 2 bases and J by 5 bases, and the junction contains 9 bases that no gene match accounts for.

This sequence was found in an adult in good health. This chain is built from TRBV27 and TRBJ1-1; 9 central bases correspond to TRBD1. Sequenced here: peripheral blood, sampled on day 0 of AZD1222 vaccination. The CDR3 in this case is CASSLGSGTGWTEAFF. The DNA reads TGTGCCAGCAGTTTAGGGTCTGGGACAGGGTGGACTGAAGCTTTCTTT.